These 29 T cell receptor beta chains were sequenced from one sample in a study of blood T cells in healthy people across ages. Then a second PCR, running roughly 7 to 11 cycles, was carried out with a sample-barcoded 5' primer and a J-beta primer mix. TCRdb re-analysed the 5' RACE reads in MiXCR, keeping a single row per CDR3 protein. In the table there are over 500,000 distinct CDR3 sequences, about 25% of which are singletons. The sample was also reused in another study, on T cells of mothers and their children.

Sequenced material: blood. These receptors all stem from a boy aged 2 to 9 in good health.

The CDR3 DNA sequence: TGTGCCAGCAGGACAGGGCCCGAAAATGAAAAACTGTTTTTT. Protein product: CASRTGPENEKLFF. V gene TRBV6-1 combines with J gene TRBJ1-4, with 7 nucleotides matching TRBD1. The CDR3 runs 14 residues. CDR1 is MNHNS, CDR2 SASEGT, per germline. Trimming at V came to 6 bases and at J to 5 bases, leaving 6 bases not matched to a gene.

This clonotype was found a few times. The chain recombines TRBV7-2 with TRBJ2-7; 8 nucleotides match TRBD2. This CDR3 has 14 amino acids. Trimming removed 3 bases from V and 5 bases from J; junction bases left unmatched: 6. From germline, CDR1 is SGHTA and CDR2 FQGNSA. CDR3: CASSFLTSGHEQYF. The CDR3 DNA reads TGTGCCAGCAGCTTTCTTACTAGCGGTCACGAGCAGTACTTC. Based on the CDR3 plus reference TRBV7-2 and TRBJ2-7, the full variable domain is GAGVSQSPSNKVTEKGKDVELRCDPISGHTALYWYRQSLGQGLEFLIYFQGNSAPDKSGLPSDRFSAERTGGSVSTLTIQRTQQEDSAVYLCASSFLTSGHEQYFGPGTRLTVT.

The V call is TRBV5-1, the J call TRBJ1-2; 8 bases match TRBD1. The V gene's germline CDR1 is SGHRS and CDR2 YFSETQ. The CDR3 is 14 residues long. V lost 0 bases and J lost 7; bases outside the gene matches: 5. The CDR3 sequence is CASSLEAGGLGYTF. DNA for the CDR3: TGCGCCAGCAGCTTGGAAGCAGGGGGCCTTGGCTACACCTTC. Using reference TRBV5-1 and TRBJ1-2 for the parts outside the CDR3, the full variable domain is KAGVTQTPRYLIKTRGQQVTLSCSPISGHRSVSWYQQTPGQGLQFLFEYFSETQRNKGNFPGRFSGRQFSNSRSEMNVSTLELGDSALYLCASSLEAGGLGYTFGSGTRLTVV.

This clonotype was recorded a few times. V is TRBV3-1 and J is TRBJ2-5; a weak D match, TRBD2 (7 bases). The CDR3 contains 16 residues. V was clipped by 4 bases and J by 11 bases, with 26 bases between them. The germline gives CDR1 LGHDT, CDR2 YNNKEL (reference sequence). This CDR3 reads CASSPSGAGQGSEQYF. The CDR3 nucleotides are TGTGCCAGCAGCCCTTCGGGAGCGGGACAAGGTTCGGAGCAGTACTTC.

The CDR3 nucleotides are TGCAGTGCTAGGAGTCAGGACTTCATACAAGAGACCCAGTACTTC. Its translation: CSARSQDFIQETQYF. This chain links TRBV20-1 with TRBJ2-5; possibly TRBD2 for D (5 bases). This CDR3 region has 15 residues. V was cut by 3 bases and J by 2 bases, with 16 bases left in between. Germline V lookup: CDR1 DFQATT, CDR2 SNEGSKA (reference sequence).

The rearrangement joins TRBV6-5 to TRBJ2-5; 11 bases line up with TRBD2. The DNA end is more similar to TRBJ2-7, so the J call may be wrong. This CDR3 has 17 amino acids. Germline V CDR1 and CDR2: MNHEY, SVGAGI. The CDR3 spells CASSYWLIAGGPGEQYF. The DNA of the CDR3 is TGTGCCAGCAGTTACTGGCTAATAGCGGGAGGGCCGGGCGAGCAGTACTTC.

This clonotype was seen only a few times. The chain employs TRBV7-9 and TRBJ2-1; TRBD2 matches 9 bases. The CDR3 sequence is 16 residues long. Trimming at V came to 2 bases and at J to 7 bases, leaving 9 bases not matched to a gene. CDR1 SEHNR and CDR2 FQNEAQ come from the germline V gene (reference sequence). CDR3 residues: CASSLLSGRTGNEQFF. CDR3 DNA sequence: TGTGCCAGCAGCTTATTGAGCGGGAGGACGGGGAATGAGCAGTTCTTC.

In this sample, this clonotype turned up a few times. The chain links TRBV13 to TRBJ2-5; a possible D gene is TRBD2 (5 bases). Near its end, the DNA agrees better with TRBJ2-1, so the J call may be wrong. The length of the CDR3 is 14 residues. Germline assignment: CDR1 PRHDT and CDR2 FYEKMQ (reference sequence). The CDR3 loop reads CASSFPSAGNEQFF. The CDR3 DNA sequence: TGTGCCAGCAGCTTCCCGAGCGCGGGCAATGAGCAGTTCTTC.

The V gene is TRBV12-3 or TRBV12-4, the J gene TRBJ2-5; TRBD2 matches at 10 bases. The DNA end is more similar to TRBJ2-1, so the J call may be wrong. The CDR3 is 20 residues long. In DNA form, the CDR3 reads TGTGCCAGCAGTTTAGCGCCGTACAGGGGTCGAAGCGGGAGGGCCGCTGAGCAGTTCTTC. It codes for CASSLAPYRGRSGRAAEQFF.

The chain joins TRBV7-9 to TRBJ1-1, with 8 bases aligning to TRBD1. Germline V gives CDR1 SEHNR, CDR2 FQNEAQ (reference sequence). This CDR3 region has 15 residues. With V trimmed by 0 bases and J by 4 bases, 4 bases remained unmatched. The CDR3 DNA follows: TGTGCCAGCAGCTTAGCGCAGGGGGCGGCCACTGAAGCTTTCTTT. This gives the protein CASSLAQGAATEAFF.

In regard to this clonotype: The junction departs from the called germline gene at one end, perhaps through a read error. The chain recombines TRBV20-1 with TRBJ2-5; no reliable D call. The CDR3 is made up of 13 amino acids. Per germline, CDR1 DFQATT and CDR2 SNEGSKA (reference sequence). The CDR3 DNA reads as TGTAGTGCTTATAGACGAGTTCAAGAGACCCAGTACTTC. It translates to CSAYRRVQETQYF.

V usage is TRBV5-1 and J usage is TRBJ2-5; 8 nucleotides line up with TRBD1. Germline CDR1 is SGHRS and CDR2 is YFSETQ. V lost 0 bases, J lost 4 bases, and 11 bases stayed unmatched. This CDR3 has 17 residues. CDR3 protein: CASSLVTGDKSRETQYF. For the CDR3, the DNA is TGCGCCAGCAGCTTGGTGACAGGGGATAAATCGCGAGAGACCCAGTACTTC.

The chain combines TRBV5-1 with TRBJ2-5; 12 nucleotides agree with TRBD2. V was pared by 3 bases and J by 4 bases, with 25 bases of the junction left unmatched. The CDR3 is made up of 22 amino acids. From germline, CDR1 is SGHRS and CDR2 YFSETQ. CDR3 loop: CASSSGQIQSFGLAGRGETQYF. CDR3 DNA sequence: TGCGCCAGCAGCTCGGGACAGATACAAAGTTTCGGACTAGCGGGGCGGGGAGAGACCCAGTACTTC.

V usage is TRBV4-1 and J usage is TRBJ2-3; a possible D gene is TRBD2 (5 bases). The CDR3 is 14 residues long. Germline V gives CDR1 MGHRA, CDR2 YSYEKL. V gave up 3 bases and J gave up 5 bases, with 12 bases separating them. In DNA, the CDR3 is TGCGCCAGCAGCCAGGCCGGGAAAGGAGATACGCAGTATTTT. Translating it yields CASSQAGKGDTQYF.

In this sample, this clonotype turned up a few times. The V gene is TRBV11-2, the J gene TRBJ2-5; D remains unclear. TRBJ2-7 explains the end of the DNA better; the J call may be wrong. The CDR3 is 14 residues long. Germline assignment: CDR1 SGHAT and CDR2 FQNNGV. For the CDR3, the DNA is TGTGCCAGCAGCTTAATGGCGACTTCCTACGAGCAGTACTTC. Translated: CASSLMATSYEQYF.

The table lists this clonotype with a few counts. This rearrangement joins TRBV5-4 to TRBJ2-7, with 9 bases aligning to TRBD1. The CDR3 is 15 residues long. V trimming: 2 bases; J trimming: 6 bases; junction bases outside the gene matches: 9. Germline V CDR1 and CDR2: SGHNT, YYREEE (reference sequence). The CDR3 nucleotides read TGTGCCAGCAGCTTCCTGGGACAGGGTCCGTTCGAGCAGTACTTC. The encoded protein is CASSFLGQGPFEQYF. Combining the CDR3 with reference TRBV5-4 and TRBJ2-7 gives the whole variable domain ETGVTQSPTHLIKTRGQQVTLRCSSQSGHNTVSWYQQALGQGPQFIFQYYREEENGRGNFPPRFSGLQFPNYSSELNVNALELDDSALYLCASSFLGQGPFEQYFGPGTRLTVT.

This chain connects TRBV6-1 to TRBJ2-4; D may correspond to TRBD1 or TRBD2 (5 bases each). The CDR3 has 19 residues. Between the trimmed V and J ends, which lost 1 base and 2 bases, there was a span of 21 bases. From germline, CDR1 is MNHNS and CDR2 SASEGT. CDR3 sequence (DNA): TGTGCCAGCAGTGAAGTAGCTACCCAGGGAGTCTCCTCCAAAAACATTCAGTACTTC. It yields the protein CASSEVATQGVSSKNIQYF.

The count of this clonotype is one. CDR3 residues: CASSLLGGGYYEQYF. CDR3 sequence (DNA): TGTGCCAGCAGCTTACTAGGCGGAGGATACTACGAGCAGTACTTC. This chain links TRBV7-9 with TRBJ2-7; the D gene is possibly TRBD2 (5 bases). With 2 bases removed from V and 3 bases from J, the gap between germline ends came to 14 bases. There are 15 residues in the CDR3. The V gene's germline CDR1 is SEHNR and CDR2 FQNEAQ (reference sequence).

This clonotype was picked up a small number of times. The gene calls are TRBV25-1 and TRBJ2-7, with D tentatively TRBD1 (6 bases). This CDR3 is built from 13 residues. Trimming took 6 bases from V and 6 from J, leaving 15 bases between them. Germline CDR1 MGHDK, CDR2 SYGVNS. This chain's CDR3 is CASRGAGWLEQYF. CDR3 bases: TGTGCCAGCAGGGGGGCAGGGTGGCTCGAGCAGTACTTC.

V is TRBV7-2 and J is TRBJ1-2; D ambiguous. Germline V lookup: CDR1 SGHTA, CDR2 FQGNSA. CDR3 length equals 13 residues. The V gene lost 8 bases and the J gene lost 8 bases, with 18 bases spanning the gap. CDR3 residues: CASGASGLYGYTF. CDR3 sequence (DNA): TGTGCCAGCGGAGCCTCCGGGCTCTACGGCTACACCTTC. Full variable domain (rest looked up from reference TRBV7-2 and TRBJ1-2): GAGVSQSPSNKVTEKGKDVELRCDPISGHTALYWYRQSLGQGLEFLIYFQGNSAPDKSGLPSDRFSAERTGGSVSTLTIQRTQQEDSAVYLCASGASGLYGYTFGSGTRLTVV.

This clonotype was detected only a few times. The V gene is TRBV28, the J gene TRBJ2-1, with D possibly TRBD1 on 6 matching bases. Germline-derived CDR1 and CDR2 are MDHEN and SYDVKM. V was trimmed by 5 bases and J by 2 bases, leaving 16 bases between them. The CDR3 is 16 amino acids. The CDR3 DNA follows: TGTGCCAGCAGTCAGGAGAGGGGGTATGCCTACAATGAGCAGTTCTTC. It yields the protein CASSQERGYAYNEQFF.

This clonotype was found a few times. The chain combines TRBV7-2 with TRBJ1-5; 8 nucleotides match TRBD1. With V trimmed by 1 base and J by 6 bases, 5 bases remained unmatched. The germline CDR1 and CDR2 sequences are SGHTA and FQGNSA. This CDR3 comprises 15 residues. The CDR3 sequence: CASSLDRGNGQPQHF. DNA for the CDR3: TGTGCCAGCAGCTTAGACAGGGGGAACGGTCAGCCCCAGCATTTT.

V gene TRBV20-1 combines with J gene TRBJ1-2, with D maybe TRBD1 (5 bases). V lost 1 base and J lost 8, with 17 bases in between. The length of the CDR3 is 14 residues. Germline lookup yields CDR1 DFQATT and CDR2 SNEGSKA (reference sequence). The CDR3 protein is CSARGPRGDLGYTF. CDR3 sequence (DNA): TGCAGTGCTAGAGGCCCCCGAGGGGACTTAGGCTACACCTTC.

A few counts support this clonotype. The chain links TRBV7-2 to TRBJ2-7; 13 bases match TRBD2. CDR3 length equals 16 residues. The ends lost 5 bases at V and 0 bases at J; junction bases unmatched: 4. Germline V gives CDR1 SGHTA, CDR2 FQGNSA. This CDR3 reads CASSPRLAGGSYEQYF. CDR3 DNA sequence: TGTGCCAGCAGCCCCCGACTAGCGGGGGGCTCCTACGAGCAGTACTTC.

The V and J genes are TRBV21-1 and TRBJ2-7; TRBD2, the table's D call, was not compared with the DNA. TRBV21-1 is annotated as a pseudogene. This CDR3 is built from 17 residues. The CDR3 DNA follows: TGTGCCAGCGGCAAAGCCCTCGAGACTAGCGTCTCCTACGAGCAGTACTTC. This translates into CASGKALETSVSYEQYF.

The chain links TRBV6-2 or TRBV6-3 to TRBJ2-1; 11 bases are a match to TRBD2. The DNA matches TRBJ2-7 better at its end, which makes the J call doubtful. This CDR3 has 17 residues. From germline, CDR1 is MNHEY and CDR2 SVGEGT. The CDR3 here is CASSYSRNSGGAYEQYF. The CDR3 bases are TGTGCCAGCAGTTACTCGCGGAATAGCGGGGGGGCCTACGAGCAGTACTTC.

The rearrangement links TRBV6-2 or TRBV6-3 to TRBJ1-5; D is unclear. V was cut by 3 bases and J by 0 bases, with 12 bases left in between. The CDR3 consists of 16 residues. Germline V lookup: CDR1 MNHEY, CDR2 SVGEGT. Here the CDR3 reads CASSYSEFYSNQPQHF. The DNA of the CDR3 is TGTGCCAGCAGTTATTCCGAATTTTATAGCAATCAGCCCCAGCATTTT.

The V gene is TRBV20-1, the J gene TRBJ2-3, with 7 bases fitting TRBD1. V lost 7 bases and J lost 2; bases outside the gene matches: 9. The CDR3 totals 14 residues. Germline V gives CDR1 DFQATT, CDR2 SNEGSKA (reference sequence). The CDR3 loop reads CSGPGDSFTDTQYF. The CDR3 DNA reads as TGCAGTGGACCAGGGGACAGTTTCACAGATACGCAGTATTTT.

This clonotype was counted only a few times. The J gene is TRBJ2-1, the V gene TRBV4-2; TRBD1 matches at 7 bases. J was trimmed by 3 bases and V by 0 bases; bases with no gene match: 5. Looked up from germline, CDR1 is LGHNA and CDR2 is YNFKEQ. This CDR3 is 16 amino acids long. For the CDR3, the DNA is TGTGCCAGCAGCCAAGATCCGGGACAGAGCTACAATGAGCAGTTCTTC. Protein sequence: CASSQDPGQSYNEQFF.